A selection of T cell receptor beta chains follows, all from one sample in a study of spatial heterogeneity in lung cancer. TCRdb re-called the 5' RACE reads with MiXCR, one entry per CDR3 protein. The data contain 35,000 to 45,000 distinct CDR3 sequences, less than 8.5% of them singletons. This material consisted of PBMCs, taken at surgery. These receptors were taken from a female donor with early-stage non-small cell lung cancer. The CDR3 runs from the conserved cysteine through the conserved F or W. A D gene is named only where the DNA matches it firmly. Rows give clone size only sometimes, using once, few, many, or a class for an expanded clone.

j_gene: TRBJ2-7; v_gene: TRBV10-3; abundance: many; d_gene: -; CDR3nt: TGTGCCATCAGTGTCGATCGGCTAGCCTACGAGCAGTACTTC; CDR3aa: CAISVDRLAYEQYF
j_gene: TRBJ1-2; v_gene: TRBV5-1; abundance: few; d_gene: TRBD1; CDR3nt: TGCGCCAGCAGCGCCTTACCGGGACAGGGGGCAATATCGGCTGGCTACACCTTC; CDR3aa: CASSALPGQGAISAGYTF
j_gene: TRBJ1-1; v_gene: TRBV12-3/TRBV12-4; abundance: -; d_gene: -; CDR3nt: TGTGCCAGCAGTTTATTGTTGGCCTACACTGAAGCTTTCTTT; CDR3aa: CASSLLLAYTEAFF
j_gene: TRBJ1-1; v_gene: TRBV6-5; abundance: many; d_gene: -; CDR3nt: TGTGCCAGCAGTTACTCGATCGGTATTGACACTGAAGCTTTCTTT; CDR3aa: CASSYSIGIDTEAFF
j_gene: TRBJ2-3; v_gene: TRBV30; abundance: few; d_gene: -; CDR3nt: TGTGCCTGGAGTTCACCGGGGGCTAGCACAGATACGCAGTATTTT; CDR3aa: CAWSSPGASTDTQYF
j_gene: TRBJ1-2; v_gene: TRBV16; abundance: many; d_gene: -; CDR3nt: TGTGCCAGCAGCCAAATTGAACAGGGTGGAGGCTACACCTTC; CDR3aa: CASSQIEQGGGYTF
j_gene: TRBJ2-7; v_gene: TRBV5-1; abundance: -; d_gene: -; CDR3nt: TGCGCCAGCAGCTTGGTTTCGGCCTCCTACGAGCAGTACTTC; CDR3aa: CASSLVSASYEQYF
j_gene: TRBJ2-7; v_gene: TRBV27; abundance: many; d_gene: TRBD2; CDR3nt: TGTGCCAGCAGTCCCCGATTAGTAGCGGGGGACTACGAGCAGTACTTC; CDR3aa: CASSPRLVAGDYEQYF
j_gene: TRBJ1-1; v_gene: TRBV11-2; abundance: many; d_gene: TRBD1; CDR3nt: TGTGCCAGCAGCTTGCCCGGGACAGGACCGGAAGCTTTCTTT; CDR3aa: CASSLPGTGPEAFF
j_gene: TRBJ2-7; v_gene: TRBV11-2; abundance: few; d_gene: -; CDR3nt: TGTGCCAGCAGCTTAGTGGTGGCCAAACTCGGGTACTTC; CDR3aa: CASSLVVAKLGYF
j_gene: TRBJ2-5; v_gene: TRBV7-2; abundance: many; d_gene: TRBD2; CDR3nt: TGTGCCAGCAGCTTAATGCTAGCGGCGGCGGAGACCCAGTACTTC; CDR3aa: CASSLMLAAAETQYF
j_gene: TRBJ1-1; v_gene: TRBV10-1; abundance: many; d_gene: TRBD1; CDR3nt: TGCGCCAGCAGTGATGAACAGGGGGCTGTTGAAGCTTTCTTT; CDR3aa: CASSDEQGAVEAFF
j_gene: TRBJ1-4; v_gene: TRBV5-1; abundance: many; d_gene: -; CDR3nt: TGCGCCAGCAGCTTGGATCCCGGCGGAGAAAAACTGTTTTTT; CDR3aa: CASSLDPGGEKLFF
j_gene: TRBJ2-5; v_gene: TRBV7-2; abundance: few; d_gene: -; CDR3nt: TGTGCCAGCAGCTTAGGATGGGTGGTAGAGACCCAGTACTTC; CDR3aa: CASSLGWVVETQYF
j_gene: TRBJ2-5; v_gene: TRBV6-1; abundance: -; d_gene: -; CDR3nt: TGTGCCAGCAGTGAAGAGGGATCCCAGGAGACCCAGTACTTC; CDR3aa: CASSEEGSQETQYF
j_gene: TRBJ2-2; v_gene: TRBV7-3; abundance: many; d_gene: TRBD1; CDR3nt: TGTGCCAGCAGCTCACGACAGGGGGGCACCGGGGAGCTGTTTTTT; CDR3aa: CASSSRQGGTGELFF
j_gene: TRBJ2-1; v_gene: TRBV19; abundance: many; d_gene: -; CDR3nt: TGTGCCAGTAGTATGCGGGCCGGCGGAAATGAGCAGTTCTTC; CDR3aa: CASSMRAGGNEQFF
j_gene: TRBJ1-3; v_gene: TRBV20-1; abundance: medium-sized; d_gene: TRBD1; CDR3nt: TGCAGTGCTAGAGGTCCGGACAGGGCAGCTGGAAACACCATATATTTT; CDR3aa: CSARGPDRAAGNTIYF
j_gene: TRBJ1-5; v_gene: TRBV5-1; abundance: -; d_gene: TRBD1; CDR3nt: TGCGCCAGCAGCGGGGGACAGAACAATCAGCCCCAGCATTTT; CDR3aa: CASSGGQNNQPQHF
j_gene: TRBJ2-1; v_gene: TRBV14; abundance: many; d_gene: TRBD2; CDR3nt: TGTGCCAGCAGCCTACTGATAGCGGGAAGCAATGAGCAGTTCTTC; CDR3aa: CASSLLIAGSNEQFF
j_gene: TRBJ2-7; v_gene: TRBV27; abundance: -; d_gene: -; CDR3nt: TGTGCCAGCAGTCTTCGGGTGCACTACGAGCAGTACTTC; CDR3aa: CASSLRVHYEQYF
j_gene: TRBJ1-4; v_gene: TRBV4-1; abundance: -; d_gene: -; CDR3nt: TGCGCCAGCAGCCAACCCAGTGAAAAACTGTTTTTT; CDR3aa: CASSQPSEKLFF
j_gene: TRBJ2-5; v_gene: TRBV12-3/TRBV12-4; abundance: few; d_gene: -; CDR3nt: TGTGCCAGCGCGGGCACCCAAGAGACCCAGTACTTC; CDR3aa: CASAGTQETQYF
j_gene: TRBJ1-6; v_gene: TRBV6-5; abundance: medium-sized; d_gene: -; CDR3nt: TGTGCCAGCAGCCAAATTGGGGGTAGAAATTCACCCCTCCACTTT; CDR3aa: CASSQIGGRNSPLHF
j_gene: TRBJ1-3; v_gene: TRBV5-1; abundance: few; d_gene: -; CDR3nt: TGCGCCAGCCGGGGAACAGTGGATTCTGGAAACACCATATATTTT; CDR3aa: CASRGTVDSGNTIYF
j_gene: TRBJ2-4; v_gene: TRBV18; abundance: few; d_gene: TRBD1; CDR3nt: TGTGCCAGCTCAAATCCGGGACAGGGGTTGGTCAAAAACATTCAGTACTTC; CDR3aa: CASSNPGQGLVKNIQYF
j_gene: TRBJ2-3; v_gene: TRBV5-1; abundance: many; d_gene: -; CDR3nt: TGCGCCAGCAGCTTGCAAGACGGGAGCACAGATACGCAGTATTTT; CDR3aa: CASSLQDGSTDTQYF
j_gene: TRBJ2-1; v_gene: TRBV10-1; abundance: many; d_gene: -; CDR3nt: TGCGCCAGTAGTCGGCAGTTCAATGATGAGCAGTTCTTC; CDR3aa: CASSRQFNDEQFF